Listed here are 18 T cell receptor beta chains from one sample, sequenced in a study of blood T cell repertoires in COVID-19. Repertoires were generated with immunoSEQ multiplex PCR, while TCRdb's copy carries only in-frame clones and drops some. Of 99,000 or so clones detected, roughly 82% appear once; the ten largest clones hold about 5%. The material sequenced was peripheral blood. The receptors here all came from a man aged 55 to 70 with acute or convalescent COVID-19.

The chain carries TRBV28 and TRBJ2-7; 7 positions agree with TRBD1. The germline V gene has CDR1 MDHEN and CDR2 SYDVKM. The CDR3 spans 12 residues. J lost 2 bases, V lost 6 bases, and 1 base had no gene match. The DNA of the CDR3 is TGTGCCAGCAGCACAGGGGCCTACGAGCAGTACTTC. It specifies CASSTGAYEQYF.

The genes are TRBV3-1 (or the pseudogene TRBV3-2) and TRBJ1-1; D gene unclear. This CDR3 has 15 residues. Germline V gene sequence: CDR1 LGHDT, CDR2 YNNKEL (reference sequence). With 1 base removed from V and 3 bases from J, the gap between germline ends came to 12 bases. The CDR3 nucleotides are TGTGCCAGCAGCCAAGCGGCGGGTAGGGACACTGAAGCTTTCTTT. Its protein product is CASSQAAGRDTEAFF.

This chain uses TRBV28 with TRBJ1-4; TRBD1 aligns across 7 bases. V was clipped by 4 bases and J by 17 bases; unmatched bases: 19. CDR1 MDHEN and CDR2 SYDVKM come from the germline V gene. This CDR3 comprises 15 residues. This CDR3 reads CASSSIGQEAGKIFF. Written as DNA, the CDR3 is TGTGCCAGCAGTTCTATCGGACAGGAGGCGGGAAAAATCTTTTTT. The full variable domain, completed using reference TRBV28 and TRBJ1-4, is DVKVTQSSRYLVKRTGEKVFLECVQDMDHENMFWYRQDPGLGLRLIYFSYDVKMKEKGDIPEGYSVSREKKERFSLILESASTNQTSMYLCASSSIGQEAGKIFFGSGTQLSVL.

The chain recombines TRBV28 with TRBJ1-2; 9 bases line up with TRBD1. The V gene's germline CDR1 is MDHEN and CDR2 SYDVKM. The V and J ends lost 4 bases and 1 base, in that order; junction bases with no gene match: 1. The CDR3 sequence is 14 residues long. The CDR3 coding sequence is TGTGCCAGCAGTTCGACAGGGGGTAACTATGGCTACACCTTC. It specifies CASSSTGGNYGYTF.

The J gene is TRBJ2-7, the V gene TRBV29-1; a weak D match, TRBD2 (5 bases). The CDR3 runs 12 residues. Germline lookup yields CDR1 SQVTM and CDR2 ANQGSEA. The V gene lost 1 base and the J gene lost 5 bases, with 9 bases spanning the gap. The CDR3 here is CSVEGRGNEQYF. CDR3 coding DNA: TGCAGCGTTGAAGGCCGGGGTAACGAGCAGTACTTC.

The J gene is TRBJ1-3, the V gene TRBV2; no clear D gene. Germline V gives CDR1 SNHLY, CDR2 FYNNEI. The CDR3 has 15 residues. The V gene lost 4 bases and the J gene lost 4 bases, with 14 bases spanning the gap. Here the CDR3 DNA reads TGTGCCAGCAGTGTCAACTTTGGTCCAGGAAACACCATATATTTT. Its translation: CASSVNFGPGNTIYF.

CDR3 DNA sequence: TGCGCCAGCAGCTTGTCTTTAGATACGCAGTATTTT. This gives the protein CASSLSLDTQYF. The chain combines TRBV5-1 with TRBJ2-3, with D hard to call. V lost 1 base, J lost 5 bases, and 5 bases lay in between. The length of the CDR3 is 12 residues. CDR1 is SGHRS, CDR2 YFSETQ, per germline. The full variable domain, completed using reference TRBV5-1 and TRBJ2-3, is KAGVTQTPRYLIKTRGQQVTLSCSPISGHRSVSWYQQTPGQGLQFLFEYFSETQRNKGNFPGRFSGRQFSNSRSEMNVSTLELGDSALYLCASSLSLDTQYFGPGTRLTVL.

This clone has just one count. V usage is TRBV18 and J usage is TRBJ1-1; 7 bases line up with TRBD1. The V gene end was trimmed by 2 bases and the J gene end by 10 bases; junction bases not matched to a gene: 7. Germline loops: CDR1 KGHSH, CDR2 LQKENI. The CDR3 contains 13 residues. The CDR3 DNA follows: TGTGCCAGCTCACCAGAACAGGGGCTAGGAGCTTTCTTT. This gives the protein CASSPEQGLGAFF.

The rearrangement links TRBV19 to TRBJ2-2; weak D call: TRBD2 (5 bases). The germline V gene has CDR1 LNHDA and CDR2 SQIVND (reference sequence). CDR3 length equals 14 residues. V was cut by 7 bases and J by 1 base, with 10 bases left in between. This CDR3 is CASKRGENTGELFF. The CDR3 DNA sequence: TGTGCCAGTAAACGGGGAGAGAACACCGGGGAGCTGTTTTTT.

In nucleotides, the CDR3 is TGTGCCTGGACGTCCGACAATGAGCAGTTCTTC. Residues: CAWTSDNEQFF. The chain links TRBV30 to TRBJ2-1; D is unclear. In germline, CDR1 is GTSNPN, CDR2 SVGIG (reference sequence). The CDR3 is 11 residues long. Trimming removed 4 bases from V and 5 bases from J, with 6 bases in between. Together with reference TRBV30 and TRBJ2-1, the CDR3 gives the full variable domain: SQTIHQWPATLVQPVGSPLSLECTVEGTSNPNLYWYRQAAGRGLQLLFYSVGIGQISSEVPQNLSASRPQDRQFILSSKKLLLSDSGFYLCAWTSDNEQFFGPGTRLTVL.

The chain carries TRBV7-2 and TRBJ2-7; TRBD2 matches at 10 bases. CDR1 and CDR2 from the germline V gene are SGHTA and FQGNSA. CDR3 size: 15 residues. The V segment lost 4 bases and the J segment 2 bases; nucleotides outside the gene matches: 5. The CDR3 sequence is CASSWGTSVPYEQYF. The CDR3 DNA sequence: TGTGCCAGCAGCTGGGGGACTAGCGTCCCCTACGAGCAGTACTTC. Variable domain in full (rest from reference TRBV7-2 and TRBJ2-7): GAGVSQSPSNKVTEKGKDVELRCDPISGHTALYWYRQSLGQGLEFLIYFQGNSAPDKSGLPSDRFSAERTGGSVSTLTIQRTQQEDSAVYLCASSWGTSVPYEQYFGPGTRLTVT.

CDR3 amino acids: CATSDHTSGRYNEQFF. The CDR3 nucleotides read TGTGCCACCAGTGATCATACTAGCGGGCGATACAATGAGCAGTTCTTC. This chain connects TRBV24-1 to TRBJ2-1, with 9 bases that match TRBD2. Germline V gene lookup returns CDR1 KGHDR and CDR2 SFDVKD. The CDR3 sequence is 16 residues long. The ends lost 3 bases at V and 4 bases at J; junction bases unmatched: 6.

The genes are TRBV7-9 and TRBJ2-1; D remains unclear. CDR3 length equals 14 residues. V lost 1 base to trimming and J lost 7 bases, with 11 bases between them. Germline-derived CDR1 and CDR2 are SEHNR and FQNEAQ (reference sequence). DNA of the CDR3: TGTGCCAGCAGCTTAGGAGCCCTGTGGAATGAGCAGTTCTTC. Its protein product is CASSLGALWNEQFF.

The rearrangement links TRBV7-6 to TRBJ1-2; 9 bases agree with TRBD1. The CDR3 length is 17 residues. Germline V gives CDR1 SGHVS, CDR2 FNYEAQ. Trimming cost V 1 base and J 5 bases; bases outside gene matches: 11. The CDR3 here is CASSLGRTGGRGYGYTF. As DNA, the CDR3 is TGTGCCAGCAGCTTAGGCCGTACAGGGGGCCGGGGGTATGGCTACACCTTC.

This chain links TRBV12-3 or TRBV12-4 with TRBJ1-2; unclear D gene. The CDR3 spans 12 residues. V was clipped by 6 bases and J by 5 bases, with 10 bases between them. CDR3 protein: CASSPELYGYTF. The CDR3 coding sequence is TGTGCCAGCAGCCCCGAGTTATATGGCTACACCTTC.

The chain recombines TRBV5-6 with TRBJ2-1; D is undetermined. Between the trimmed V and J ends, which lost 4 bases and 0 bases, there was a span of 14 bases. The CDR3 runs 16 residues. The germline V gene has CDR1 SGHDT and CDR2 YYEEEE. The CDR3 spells CASSPISWSSYNEQFF. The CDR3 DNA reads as TGTGCCAGCAGCCCGATTAGTTGGAGCTCCTACAATGAGCAGTTCTTC.

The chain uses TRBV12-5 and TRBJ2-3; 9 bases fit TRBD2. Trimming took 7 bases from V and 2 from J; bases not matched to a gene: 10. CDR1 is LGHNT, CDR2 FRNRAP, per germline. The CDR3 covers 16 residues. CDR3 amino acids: CASASTSGGYTDTQYF. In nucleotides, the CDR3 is TGTGCTAGTGCTTCGACTAGCGGAGGCTACACAGATACGCAGTATTTT.

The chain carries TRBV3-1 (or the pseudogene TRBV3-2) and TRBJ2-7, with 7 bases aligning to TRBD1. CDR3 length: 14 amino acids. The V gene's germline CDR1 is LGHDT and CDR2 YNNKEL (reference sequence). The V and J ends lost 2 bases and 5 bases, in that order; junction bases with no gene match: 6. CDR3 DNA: TGTGCCAGCAGCCAATGGGGACAGAGGGACGAGCAGTACTTC. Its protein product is CASSQWGQRDEQYF.